The sequence of this T cell receptor beta chain was determined in a study of radiotherapy plus CTLA-4 blockade in lung cancer. Study findings and constraints: Strongest reported response predictors: early blood clone changes and post-radiation interferon-beta.

As concerns this clone: Its antigen is as yet unknown.

Clones were read by immunoSEQ multiplex PCR, and TCRdb kept only the in-frame ones, dropping some. This sample has around 18,000 clones, with roughly 86% found just once. The CDR3 runs to 17 residues. The receptor comes from a human donor with non-small cell lung cancer whose response to radiotherapy plus ipilimumab could not be evaluated. Source: peripheral blood, taken from a patient treated with radiotherapy plus ipilimumab. The chain is built from TRBV21-1 and TRBJ2-1; the DNA was not used to check the table's D call, TRBD2. TRBV21-1 has pseudogene status. As DNA, the CDR3 is TGTGCCAGCAGCAAAGGTCGTCCAGCGGAGGACTACAATGAGCAGTTCTTC. It translates to CASSKGRPAEDYNEQFF.